These T cell receptor beta chains were read from a single sample in a study of T cells expressing NK-cell markers. TCRdb reanalyzed the 5' RACE reads and collapses them to one entry per CDR3 protein, without DNA. Here the sample table reports over 200,000 distinct CDR3 sequences. What was sequenced was blood T cells: a sorted CD56 or NKG2C T cell subset, CD4+ or CD8+ T cells, or bulk PBMC T cells (not recorded which). These receptors were obtained from a man between 18 and 35 years old in good health. CDR3s include the opening cysteine and the closing phenylalanine or tryptophan. Each record gives: CDR3 protein, J gene, V gene.

CSAPPGGPLGGTQYF TRBJ2-3 TRBV20-1
CASSLAASPKNIQYF TRBJ2-4 TRBV7-9
CASSLVGRGENQPQHF TRBJ1-5 TRBV7-8
CASSDSGGGAGAVTAEQFF TRBJ2-1 TRBV6-4
CASSRQDFNYGYTF TRBJ1-2 TRBV7-9
CASSFTAGKEKLFF TRBJ1-4 TRBV12-3/TRBV12-4
CASSSGWGTLYNEQFF TRBJ2-1 TRBV7-2
CSARSLASPTDTQYF TRBJ2-3 TRBV20-1
CASSNLQSPLHF TRBJ1-6 TRBV28
CASSLTIQGFGETQYF TRBJ2-5 TRBV7-2
CASSTGRELDTQYF TRBJ2-3 TRBV7-9
CAWSPDRSNTEAFF TRBJ1-1 TRBV30
CASSNQDRVGEQYF TRBJ2-7 TRBV6-5
CASSTGLAVSTDTQYF TRBJ2-3 TRBV7-9
CASSPTGGSYNEQFF TRBJ2-1 TRBV12-3/TRBV12-4
CASTAQPGQGVNEQFF TRBJ2-1 TRBV25-1
CSGNAGARETQYF TRBJ2-5 TRBV29-1
CASGGLLSSYEQYF TRBJ2-7 TRBV12-3/TRBV12-4
CASKVSAGQLSSGANVLTF TRBJ2-6 TRBV12-3/TRBV12-4
CASSENTGTIQYF TRBJ2-4 TRBV6-1
CSVLLETNEKLFF TRBJ1-4 TRBV29-1
CASSPSGSGYEQFF TRBJ2-1 TRBV7-2
CSARRGSATNEKLFF TRBJ1-4 TRBV20-1
CAWEGTGLGETQYF TRBJ2-5 TRBV30
CASHAVSTDTQYF TRBJ2-3 TRBV10-3
CASGDRAENSPLHF TRBJ1-6 TRBV6-1
CSATFGGMETQYF TRBJ2-5 TRBV20-1
CASSQDRAFGELFF TRBJ2-2 TRBV4-2
CASSLVVRTSPRWEAFF TRBJ1-1 TRBV7-8
CSVVQQAKNIQYF TRBJ2-4 TRBV29-1
CATSPGLTNNEQFF TRBJ2-1 TRBV15
CASSQSRGYEQFF TRBJ2-1 TRBV6-1
CASKLGQGNQPQHF TRBJ1-5 TRBV10-2
CASSLGENTGELFF TRBJ2-2 TRBV5-1
CASSLALGQDYQPQHF TRBJ1-5 TRBV12-3/TRBV12-4
CSAPFNTGELFF TRBJ2-2 TRBV20-1
CSARWGRSNEQFF TRBJ2-1 TRBV20-1
CASSRDRATEAFF TRBJ1-1 TRBV12-3/TRBV12-4
CASSGETRQQYF TRBJ2-7 TRBV19
CSATDPGQTYEQYF TRBJ2-7 TRBV20-1
CASSYAGGLLQETQYF TRBJ2-5 TRBV5-4
CASSQDMGSGMARFF TRBJ2-1 TRBV4-3
CASSLSGSNQPQHF TRBJ1-5 TRBV12-3/TRBV12-4
CATMGQGEDYGYTF TRBJ1-2 TRBV24-1
CASSQEEGRPSGRANTQYF TRBJ2-3 TRBV4-2
CASSSRDPSYNEQFF TRBJ2-1 TRBV6-5
CASSSRAGLSSYEQYF TRBJ2-7 TRBV6-2/TRBV6-3
CAISGTGSDQETQYF TRBJ2-5 TRBV10-3
CASSLESGLGTGGNEQFF TRBJ2-1 TRBV5-4
CASTFGQGRDETQYF TRBJ2-5 TRBV12-3/TRBV12-4
CAISEDENYNEQFF TRBJ2-1 TRBV10-3
CAITGSNNEQFF TRBJ2-1 TRBV10-3
CSVFPYSTDTQYF TRBJ2-3 TRBV29-1
CSVVPRLGANVLTF TRBJ2-6 TRBV29-1
CASRSLPGRTGELFF TRBJ2-2 TRBV28
CSVGGTGANVLTF TRBJ2-6 TRBV29-1
CSASSDTNEQYF TRBJ2-7 TRBV20-1